This T cell receptor beta chain is from a study of T cell clusters in autoimmune cytopenias. As concerns this clonotype: Its matching antigen is unknown.

TRB was amplified from 250 ng of peripheral blood genomic DNA per sample. TRB was amplified by touch-down multiplex PCR, primer pools A and B combined. Reanalyzing the multiplex PCR reads, TCRdb keeps one entry per CDR3 protein, without DNA. This sample's table reports fewer than 7,500 distinct CDR3 sequences. Germline lookup yields CDR1 SGHAT and CDR2 FQDESV (reference sequence). The CDR3 totals 15 residues. Whole-study results and caveats: TRB repertoire shifts in secondary cytopenia and chronic lymphocytic leukemia mostly reflected lymphoma, not autoimmunity.

A further study also used this sample, focusing on T cell repertoires in aging, cancer and after chemotherapy. That publication notes: Healthy donor repertoires were recorded over several months to years and showed clear clonal overlap.

The sample comprised peripheral blood. This rearrangement joins TRBV11-1 to TRBJ2-2; TCRdb outputs TRBD2, but without DNA this stays unchecked. This TCR was recovered from a human donor in good health. CDR3 loop: CASSLASGGAGELFF.